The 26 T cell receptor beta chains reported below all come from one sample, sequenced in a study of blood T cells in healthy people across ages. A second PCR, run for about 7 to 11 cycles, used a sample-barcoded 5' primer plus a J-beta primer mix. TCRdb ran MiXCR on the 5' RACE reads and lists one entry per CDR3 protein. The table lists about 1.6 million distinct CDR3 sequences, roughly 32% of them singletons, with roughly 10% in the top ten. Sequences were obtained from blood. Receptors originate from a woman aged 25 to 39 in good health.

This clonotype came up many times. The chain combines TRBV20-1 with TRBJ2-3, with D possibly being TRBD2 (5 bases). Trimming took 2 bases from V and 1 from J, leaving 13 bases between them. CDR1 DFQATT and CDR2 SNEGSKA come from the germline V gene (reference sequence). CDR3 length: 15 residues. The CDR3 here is CSARPFRERTDTQYF. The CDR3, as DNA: TGCAGTGCTAGACCTTTCCGGGAACGCACAGATACGCAGTATTTT.

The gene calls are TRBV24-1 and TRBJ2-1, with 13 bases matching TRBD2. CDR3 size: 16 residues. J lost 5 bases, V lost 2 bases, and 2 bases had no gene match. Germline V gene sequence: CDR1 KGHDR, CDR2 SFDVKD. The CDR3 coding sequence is TGTGCCACCAGTGATTCTACTAGCGGGAGGGACAATGAGCAGTTCTTC. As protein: CATSDSTSGRDNEQFF.

This CDR3 is CSARGTESNYGYTF. For the CDR3, the DNA is TGCAGTGCTAGAGGGACTGAGTCTAACTATGGCTACACCTTC. This chain uses TRBV20-1 with TRBJ1-2; D gene unclear. V was trimmed by 1 base and J by 0 bases, leaving 9 bases between them. The germline V gene has CDR1 DFQATT and CDR2 SNEGSKA (reference sequence). The CDR3 sequence is 14 residues long.

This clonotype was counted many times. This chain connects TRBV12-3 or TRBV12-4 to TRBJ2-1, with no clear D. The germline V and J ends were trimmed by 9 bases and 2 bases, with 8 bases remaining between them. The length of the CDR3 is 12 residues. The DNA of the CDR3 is TGTGCCAGTGGGGTTACCTACAATGAGCAGTTCTTC. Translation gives CASGVTYNEQFF.

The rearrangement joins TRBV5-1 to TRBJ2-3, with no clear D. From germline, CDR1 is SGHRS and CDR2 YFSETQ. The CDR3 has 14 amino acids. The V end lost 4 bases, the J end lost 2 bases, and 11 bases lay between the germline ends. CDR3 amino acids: CASSRDEVTDTQYF. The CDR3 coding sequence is TGCGCCAGCAGCCGAGACGAAGTCACAGATACGCAGTATTTT. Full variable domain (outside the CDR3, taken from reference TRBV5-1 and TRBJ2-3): KAGVTQTPRYLIKTRGQQVTLSCSPISGHRSVSWYQQTPGQGLQFLFEYFSETQRNKGNFPGRFSGRQFSNSRSEMNVSTLELGDSALYLCASSRDEVTDTQYFGPGTRLTVL.

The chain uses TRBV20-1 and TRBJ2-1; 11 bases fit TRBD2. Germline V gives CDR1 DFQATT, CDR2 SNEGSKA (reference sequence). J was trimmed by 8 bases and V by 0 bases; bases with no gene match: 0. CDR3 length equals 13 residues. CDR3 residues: CSAREGLADEQFF. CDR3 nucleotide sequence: TGCAGTGCTAGAGAGGGACTAGCGGATGAGCAGTTCTTC.

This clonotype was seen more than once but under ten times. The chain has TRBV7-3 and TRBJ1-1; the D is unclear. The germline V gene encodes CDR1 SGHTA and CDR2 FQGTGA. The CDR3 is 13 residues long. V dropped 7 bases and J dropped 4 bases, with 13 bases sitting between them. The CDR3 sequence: CASTQTVGTEAFF. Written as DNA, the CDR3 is TGTGCCAGCACCCAAACGGTGGGCACTGAAGCTTTCTTT.

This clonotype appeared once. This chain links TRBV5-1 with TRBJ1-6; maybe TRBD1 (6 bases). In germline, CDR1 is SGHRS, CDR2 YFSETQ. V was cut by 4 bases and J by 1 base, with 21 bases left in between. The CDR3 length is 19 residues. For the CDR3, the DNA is TGCGCCAGCAGCCCAAACTACCGGGACAACCCTTCCTATAATTCACCCCTCCACTTT. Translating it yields CASSPNYRDNPSYNSPLHF.

CDR3: CASSLEPGHYGYTF. The CDR3 DNA reads TGCGCCAGCAGCTTGGAGCCGGGTCACTATGGCTACACCTTC. The chain links TRBV5-1 to TRBJ1-2; D remains unclear. CDR1 and CDR2 (germline): SGHRS, YFSETQ. The V end lost 0 bases, the J end lost 3 bases, and 9 bases lay between the germline ends. This CDR3 region has 14 residues.

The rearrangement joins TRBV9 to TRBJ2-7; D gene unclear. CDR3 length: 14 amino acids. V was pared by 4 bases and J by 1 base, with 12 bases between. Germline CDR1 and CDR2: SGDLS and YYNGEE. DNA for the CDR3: TGTGCCAGCAGCTATAGTGAGAGTTCCTACGAGCAGTACTTC. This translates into CASSYSESSYEQYF.

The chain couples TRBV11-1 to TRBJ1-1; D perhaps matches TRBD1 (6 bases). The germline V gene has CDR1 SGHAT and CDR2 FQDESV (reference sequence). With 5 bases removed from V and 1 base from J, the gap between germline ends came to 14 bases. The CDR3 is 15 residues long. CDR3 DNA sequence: TGTGCCAGCAGCCCACAACGGACAGCGAACACTGAAGCTTTCTTT. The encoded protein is CASSPQRTANTEAFF.

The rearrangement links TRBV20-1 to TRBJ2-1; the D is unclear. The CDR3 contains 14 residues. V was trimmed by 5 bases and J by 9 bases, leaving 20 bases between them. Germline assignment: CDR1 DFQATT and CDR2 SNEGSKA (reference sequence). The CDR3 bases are TGCAGTGCTGGGGTCCGCCTCCGGGCGGCTGAGCAGTTCTTC. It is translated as CSAGVRLRAAEQFF.

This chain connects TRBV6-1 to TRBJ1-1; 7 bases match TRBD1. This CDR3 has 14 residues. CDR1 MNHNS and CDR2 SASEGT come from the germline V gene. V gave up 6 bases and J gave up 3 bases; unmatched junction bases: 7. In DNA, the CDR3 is TGTGCCAGCAGAGGTCAGGGGGGCCACACTGAAGCTTTCTTT. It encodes CASRGQGGHTEAFF.

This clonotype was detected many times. The CDR3 here is CASSPRGVAGGLETQYF. The CDR3 region has the DNA TGTGCCAGCAGCCCTAGGGGAGTAGCGGGGGGGCTCGAGACCCAGTACTTC. This chain joins TRBV7-8 and TRBJ2-5, with 11 bases identical to TRBD2. V dropped 5 bases and J dropped 5; count of bases not matched to a gene: 13. This CDR3 region has 17 residues. Germline V gene data show CDR1 as SGHVS and CDR2 as FQNEAQ.

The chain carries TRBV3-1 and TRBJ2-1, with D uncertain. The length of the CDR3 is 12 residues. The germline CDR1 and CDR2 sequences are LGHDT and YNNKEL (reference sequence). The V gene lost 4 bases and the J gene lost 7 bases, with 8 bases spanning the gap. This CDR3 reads CASSLRLNEQFF. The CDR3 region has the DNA TGTGCCAGCAGCCTCCGCTTAAATGAGCAGTTCTTC.

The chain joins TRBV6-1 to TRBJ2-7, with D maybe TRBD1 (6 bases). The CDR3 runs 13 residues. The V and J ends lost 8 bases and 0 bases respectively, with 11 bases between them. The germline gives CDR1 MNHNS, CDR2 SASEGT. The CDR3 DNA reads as TGTGCCAGCCTTCCGGGACACTCCTACGAGCAGTACTTC. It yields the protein CASLPGHSYEQYF.

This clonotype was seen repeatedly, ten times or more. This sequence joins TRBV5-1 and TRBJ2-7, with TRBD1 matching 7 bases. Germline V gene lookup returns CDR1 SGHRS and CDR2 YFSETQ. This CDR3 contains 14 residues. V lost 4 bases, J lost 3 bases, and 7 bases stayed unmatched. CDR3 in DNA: TGCGCCAGCAGCCCCGCCGGGACAGACTACGAGCAGTACTTC. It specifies CASSPAGTDYEQYF.

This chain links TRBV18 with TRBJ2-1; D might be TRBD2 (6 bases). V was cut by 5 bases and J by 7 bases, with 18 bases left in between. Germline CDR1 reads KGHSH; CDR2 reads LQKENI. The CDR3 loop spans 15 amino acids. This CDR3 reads CASSVGPAGGNEQFF. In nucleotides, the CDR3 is TGTGCCAGCTCAGTGGGGCCGGCTGGGGGGAATGAGCAGTTCTTC. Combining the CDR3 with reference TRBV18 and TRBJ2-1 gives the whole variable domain NAGVMQNPRHLVRRRGQEARLRCSPMKGHSHVYWYRQLPEEGLKFMVYLQKENIIDESGMPKERFSAEFPKEGPSILRIQQVVRGDSAAYFCASSVGPAGGNEQFFGPGTRLTVL.

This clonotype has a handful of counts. This chain's CDR3 is CASSLGLELWGNEQFF. The CDR3 DNA reads as TGTGCCAGCAGCTTGGGGCTGGAGCTTTGGGGAAATGAGCAGTTCTTC. This chain links TRBV5-6 with TRBJ2-1; unclear D gene. V was pared by 0 bases and J by 7 bases, with 17 bases between. The CDR3 is made up of 16 amino acids. CDR1 is SGHDT and CDR2 is YYEEEE in the germline V gene. The full variable domain, completed using reference TRBV5-6 and TRBJ2-1, is DAGVTQSPTHLIKTRGQQVTLRCSPKSGHDTVSWYQQALGQGPQFIFQYYEEEERQRGNFPDRFSGHQFPNYSSELNVNALLLGDSALYLCASSLGLELWGNEQFFGPGTRLTVL.

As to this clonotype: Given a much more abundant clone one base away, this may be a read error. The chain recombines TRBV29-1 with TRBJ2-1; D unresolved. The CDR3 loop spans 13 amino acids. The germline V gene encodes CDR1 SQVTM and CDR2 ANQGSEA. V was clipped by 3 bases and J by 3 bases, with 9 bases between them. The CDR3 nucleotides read TGCAGCGTTGACGGTAAAGACTACAATGAGCAGTTCTTC. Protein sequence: CSVDGKDYNEQFF.

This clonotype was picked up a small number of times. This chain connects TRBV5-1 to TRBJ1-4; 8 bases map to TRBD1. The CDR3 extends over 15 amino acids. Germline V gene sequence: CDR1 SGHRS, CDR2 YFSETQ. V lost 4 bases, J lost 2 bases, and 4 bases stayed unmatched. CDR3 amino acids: CASSNYRGTNEKLFF. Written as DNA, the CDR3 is TGCGCCAGCAGCAACTACAGGGGGACTAATGAAAAACTGTTTTTT.

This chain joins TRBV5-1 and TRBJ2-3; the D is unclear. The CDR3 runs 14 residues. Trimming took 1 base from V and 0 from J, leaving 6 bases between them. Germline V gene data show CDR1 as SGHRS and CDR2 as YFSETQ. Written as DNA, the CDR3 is TGCGCCAGCAGCTTGATATTTAGCACAGATACGCAGTATTTT. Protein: CASSLIFSTDTQYF.

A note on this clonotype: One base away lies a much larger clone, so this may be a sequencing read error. The CDR3 DNA follows: TGTGCCAGCAGTCAAACAGGGGACCATGGCTACACCTTC. It codes for CASSQTGDHGYTF. The chain combines TRBV5-5 with TRBJ1-2; 7 bases map to TRBD1. From germline, CDR1 is SGHKS and CDR2 YYEKEE (reference sequence). The CDR3 is 13 amino acids. Losses at the gene ends were 5 bases for V and 6 bases for J; bases not matched to a gene: 7.

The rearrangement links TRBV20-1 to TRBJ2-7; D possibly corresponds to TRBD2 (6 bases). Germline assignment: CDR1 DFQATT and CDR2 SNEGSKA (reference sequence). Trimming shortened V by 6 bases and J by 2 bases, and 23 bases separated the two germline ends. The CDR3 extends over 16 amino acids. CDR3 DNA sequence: TGCAGTGCCGACCCGGGGCCGGGACTTCTAACCTACGAGCAGTACTTC. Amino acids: CSADPGPGLLTYEQYF.

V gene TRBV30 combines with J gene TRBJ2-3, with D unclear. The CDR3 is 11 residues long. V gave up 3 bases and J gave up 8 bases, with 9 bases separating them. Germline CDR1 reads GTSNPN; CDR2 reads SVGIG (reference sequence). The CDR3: CAWRLSATQYF. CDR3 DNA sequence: TGTGCCTGGAGACTCTCCGCTACGCAGTATTTT.

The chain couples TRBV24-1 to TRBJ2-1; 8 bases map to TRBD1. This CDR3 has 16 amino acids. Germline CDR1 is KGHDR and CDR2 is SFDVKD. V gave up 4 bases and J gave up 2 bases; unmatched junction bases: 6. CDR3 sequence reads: CATSETTGVPYNEQFF. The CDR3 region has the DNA TGTGCCACCAGTGAAACGACAGGGGTCCCCTACAATGAGCAGTTCTTC.